The 7 T cell receptor beta chains given below trace back to one sample, sequenced in a study of vaccination and CD4 T cells after COVID-19. The Oncomine TCR Beta short-read assay sequenced DNA from cultured CD4+ T cells. TCRdb re-analysed the PCR reads in MiXCR, keeping a single row per CDR3 protein. The sample includes about 9,500 distinct CDR3 sequences, about half of them seen just once. No antigen has been assigned to these receptors. Stated treatment: roughly 10-day PBMC culture with coronavirus spike peptide pools or control peptides (ViraFEST assay). Unexposed donor CD4+ T cells predated the COVID-19 pandemic, collected 2011-2018. The specimen sequenced was CD4+ T cells from blood, cultured in vitro. The receptors originated from a human donor in good health.

The chain recombines TRBV29-1 with TRBJ2-5; the D gene could be TRBD1 or TRBD2 (6 bases each). The CDR3 consists of 16 residues. Germline V lookup: CDR1 SQVTM, CDR2 ANQGSEA. V gave up 5 bases and J gave up 5 bases, with 24 bases separating them. CDR3 coding DNA: TGCAGCGTTAAGAGGGGGGCAGGGGCCGTAGGGGAGACCCAGTACTTC. Translating it yields CSVKRGAGAVGETQYF. Full variable domain (missing parts from reference TRBV29-1 and TRBJ2-5): SAVISQKPSRDICQRGTSLTIQCQVDSQVTMMFWYRQQPGQSLTLIATANQGSEATYESGFVIDKFPISRPNLTFSTLTVSNMSPEDSSIYLCSVKRGAGAVGETQYFGPGTRLLVL.

The chain couples TRBV27 to TRBJ1-3, with D possibly TRBD1 on 6 matching bases. Per germline, CDR1 MNHEY and CDR2 SMNVEV (reference sequence). The germline V and J ends were trimmed by 1 base and 4 bases, with 11 bases remaining between them. This CDR3 spans 15 amino acids. This chain's CDR3 is CASSLYGGAGNTIYF. DNA of the CDR3: TGTGCCAGCAGTTTATATGGGGGGGCAGGAAACACCATATATTTT.

CDR3 nucleotides: TGTGCCAGCAGGACAGGGGGCCGTCGGGAGCTGTTTTTT. This codes for CASRTGGRRELFF. The chain uses TRBV28 and TRBJ2-2, with 10 bases lining up with TRBD1. The trim removed 6 bases at V and 9 bases at J, leaving 4 bases unmatched. The CDR3 is 13 residues long. Germline V gives CDR1 MDHEN, CDR2 SYDVKM.

The chain recombines TRBV20-1 with TRBJ1-1, with 7 bases fitting TRBD1. Germline assignment: CDR1 DFQATT and CDR2 SNEGSKA (reference sequence). The CDR3 consists of 15 residues. The ends lost 1 base at V and 2 bases at J; junction bases unmatched: 7. In DNA form, the CDR3 reads TGCAGTGCTAGAGTCCCAGGGGGTCCAAACACTGAAGCTTTCTTT. Encoded protein: CSARVPGGPNTEAFF.

V is TRBV4-3 and J is TRBJ2-3; 10 nucleotides line up with TRBD2. Germline values: CDR1 LGHNA, CDR2 YSLEER. The CDR3 contains 15 residues. V lost 4 bases, J lost 5 bases, and 6 bases stayed unmatched. Written as DNA, the CDR3 is TGCGCCAGCAGCCGCGCTAGCGGGGGTGTAGATACGCAGTATTTT. It translates to CASSRASGGVDTQYF.

This clonotype was seen only a few times. The chain is built from TRBV19 and TRBJ1-2, with TRBD1 matching 9 bases. Trimming cost V 4 bases and J 8 bases; bases outside gene matches: 5. Per germline, CDR1 LNHDA and CDR2 SQIVND (reference sequence). The CDR3 has 13 residues. CDR3 residues: CASSKQGAAGYTF. The CDR3 DNA sequence: TGTGCCAGTAGTAAACAGGGGGCCGCCGGCTACACCTTC. Variable domain in full (rest from reference TRBV19 and TRBJ1-2): DGGITQSPKYLFRKEGQNVTLSCEQNLNHDAMYWYRQDPGQGLRLIYYSQIVNDFQKGDIAEGYSVSREKKESFPLTVTSAQKNPTAFYLCASSKQGAAGYTFGSGTRLTVV.

This clonotype was picked up a small number of times. The rearrangement joins TRBV12-3 or TRBV12-4 to TRBJ1-2; tentative D call: TRBD1 (5 bases). The V gene lost 7 bases and the J gene lost 4 bases, with 19 bases spanning the gap. This CDR3 has 15 amino acids. The CDR3 reads CASTAGSGSAYGYTF. The DNA for the CDR3 is TGTGCCAGCACCGCCGGGTCAGGGTCTGCCTATGGCTACACCTTC.